This T cell receptor (beta chain) was recovered during a study of shared clonotypes between healthy human individuals. Deletions cut 5 bases from V and 1 base from J, with 15 bases between. Germline V lookup: CDR1 SGHTS, CDR2 YDEGEE. The CDR3 loop spans 15 amino acids. In this sample, this clone turned up once. The repertoire was sequenced with immunoSEQ multiplex PCR; TCRdb's copy has only in-frame clones and lacks some. Found here are approximately 2.5 million clones, roughly nine tenths of them singletons; the top ten hold about 0.13%. The sequence was obtained from a young man in good health. Sequenced input: naive CD4+ T cells sorted from blood. Subset indicated: CD45RA+ positively selected. The chain is built from TRBV5-8 and TRBJ1-1; D is unresolved. The CDR3: CASRSDGVPNTEAFF. CDR3 DNA sequence: TGTGCCAGCAGGTCAGACGGCGTGCCGAACACTGAAGCTTTCTTT.